Listed here are 5 T cell receptor beta chains from one sample, sequenced in a study of shared clonotypes between healthy human individuals. Profiled with immunoSEQ multiplex PCR; TCRdb holds only in-frame clones, not every one. The sample lists about 1 million clones, roughly 80% occurring once. The sample comprised memory CD4+ T cells sorted from blood. Subset: CD45RA-negative fraction. These receptors were obtained from a man between 18 and 35 years old in good health.

The V call is TRBV13, the J call TRBJ1-3; 7 positions agree with TRBD1. After removal of 5 bases from V and 0 bases from J, the junction contained 7 bases not matched to a gene. The length of the CDR3 is 16 residues. In germline, CDR1 is PRHDT, CDR2 FYEKMQ (reference sequence). The CDR3, as DNA: TGTGCCAGCAGCCTTACAGGGGCCAACTCTGGAAACACCATATATTTT. Its translation is CASSLTGANSGNTIYF. Together with reference TRBV13 and TRBJ1-3, the CDR3 gives the full variable domain: AAGVIQSPRHLIKEKRETATLKCYPIPRHDTVYWYQQGPGQDPQFLISFYEKMQSDKGSIPDRFSAQQFSDYHSELNMSSLELGDSALYFCASSLTGANSGNTIYFGEGSWLTVV.

The CDR3 DNA reads as TGTGCCAGCAGCGACCAATCACCGGGACAGGGAGGGAATGGCTACACCTTC. Residues: CASSDQSPGQGGNGYTF. The chain is built from TRBV9 and TRBJ1-2; 9 bases are shared with TRBD1. J lost 6 bases, V lost 3 bases, and 15 bases had no gene match. The CDR3 is made up of 17 amino acids. Germline V gives CDR1 SGDLS, CDR2 YYNGEE. Full variable domain (remainder filled in from reference TRBV9 and TRBJ1-2): DSGVTQTPKHLITATGQRVTLRCSPRSGDLSVYWYQQSLDQGLQFLIQYYNGEERAKGNILERFSAQQFPDLHSELNLSSLELGDSALYFCASSDQSPGQGGNGYTFGSGTRLTVV.

The chain joins TRBV5-6 to TRBJ2-1; D is undetermined. This CDR3 is built from 12 residues. Germline-derived CDR1 and CDR2 are SGHDT and YYEEEE. Trimming left V 1 base short and J 13 bases short, with 12 bases between. This CDR3 reads CASSLIPEIQFF. CDR3 DNA: TGTGCCAGCAGCTTGATCCCGGAGATTCAGTTCTTC.

This sequence joins TRBV5-1 and TRBJ1-2, with TRBD1 identical over 8 bases. V lost 0 bases, J lost 6 bases, and 1 base stayed unmatched. In germline, CDR1 is SGHRS, CDR2 YFSETQ. This CDR3 region has 13 residues. In DNA, the CDR3 is TGCGCCAGCAGCTTGGAGGGACAGGATGGCTACACCTTC. Amino acids: CASSLEGQDGYTF.

V usage is TRBV10-3 and J usage is TRBJ2-1; 12 nucleotides line up with TRBD2. The CDR3 sequence is 15 residues long. The V gene end was trimmed by 6 bases and the J gene end by 2 bases; junction bases not matched to a gene: 2. Germline CDR1 reads ENHRY; CDR2 reads SYGVKD. CDR3 coding DNA: TGTGCCATCAGGCTAGCGGGGGGGGCCTACAATGAGCAGTTCTTC. Translating it yields CAIRLAGGAYNEQFF.